A selection of T cell receptor beta chains follows, all from one sample in a study of T cell responses to AZD1222 COVID-19 vaccine. Using immunoSEQ multiplex PCR, the repertoire was profiled, and TCRdb retains in-frame clones only, with some absent. The data show roughly 140,000 clones, around 90% seen once. The material was peripheral blood, obtained 28 days after the second AZD1222 dose. The receptors were gathered from an adult who received the AZD1222 COVID-19 vaccine. Each CDR3 is given with its conserved first and last residue. The D gene is left open where the match is weak. Where a row states a size, it is once, few, many or the class of an expanded clone; other rows omit it.

v_gene	d_gene	j_gene	len	abundance	CDR3nt	CDR3aa
TRBV7-7	-	TRBJ2-5	14	-	TGTGCTAGCAGCTTTGACATACTCCAAGAGACCCAGTACTTC	CASSFDILQETQYF
TRBV28	-	TRBJ1-5	10	-	TGTGCCAGCGGGAATCAGCCCCAGCATTTT	CASGNQPQHF
TRBV2	-	TRBJ1-1	13	-	TGTGCCAGCAGCCGACCCCGGAACACTGAAGCTTTCTTT	CASSRPRNTEAFF
TRBV27	-	TRBJ2-2	15	once	TGTGCCAGCAGTTTAGGTTTAGCCGCCCCCGGGGAGCTGTTTTTT	CASSLGLAAPGELFF
TRBV5-1	-	TRBJ1-1	15	-	TGCGCCAGCAGCTTGGCCATAGCGGGGGGCACTGAAGCTTTCTTT	CASSLAIAGGTEAFF
TRBV5-1	-	TRBJ2-7	12	-	TGCGCCAGCAGTCCTAGGGGCAACGAGCAGTACTTC	CASSPRGNEQYF
TRBV7-8	TRBD2	TRBJ2-1	20	-	TGTGCCAGCATCGCAGGGACTAGCGGGAGTTACGGTGGGTCCTACAATGAGCAGTTCTTC	CASIAGTSGSYGGSYNEQFF
TRBV4-1	-	TRBJ1-2	16	-	TGCGCCAGCAGCCAAGAAGACGGGCGATCTAACTATGGCTACACCTTC	CASSQEDGRSNYGYTF
TRBV9	-	TRBJ2-1	16	-	TGTGCCAGCAGCGACGCCGGGACTGGATCATCGGGTGAGCAGTTCTTC	CASSDAGTGSSGEQFF
TRBV3-1/TRBV3-2	-	TRBJ2-7	13	-	TGTGCCAGCAGCTACGGAACCGGATACGAGCAGTACTTC	CASSYGTGYEQYF
TRBV19	-	TRBJ1-4	14	-	TGTGCCAGTCGTCAGGGACCGGGAGGCCGAAAACTGTTTTTT	CASRQGPGGRKLFF
TRBV28	-	TRBJ1-5	15	-	TGTGCCAGCAGTTTGTCTCCCAACGGAAATCAGCCCCAGCATTTT	CASSLSPNGNQPQHF
TRBV2	-	TRBJ2-1	14	-	TGTGCCAGCAGGCGGGACTCGCCGCTCAATGAGCAGTTCTTC	CASRRDSPLNEQFF